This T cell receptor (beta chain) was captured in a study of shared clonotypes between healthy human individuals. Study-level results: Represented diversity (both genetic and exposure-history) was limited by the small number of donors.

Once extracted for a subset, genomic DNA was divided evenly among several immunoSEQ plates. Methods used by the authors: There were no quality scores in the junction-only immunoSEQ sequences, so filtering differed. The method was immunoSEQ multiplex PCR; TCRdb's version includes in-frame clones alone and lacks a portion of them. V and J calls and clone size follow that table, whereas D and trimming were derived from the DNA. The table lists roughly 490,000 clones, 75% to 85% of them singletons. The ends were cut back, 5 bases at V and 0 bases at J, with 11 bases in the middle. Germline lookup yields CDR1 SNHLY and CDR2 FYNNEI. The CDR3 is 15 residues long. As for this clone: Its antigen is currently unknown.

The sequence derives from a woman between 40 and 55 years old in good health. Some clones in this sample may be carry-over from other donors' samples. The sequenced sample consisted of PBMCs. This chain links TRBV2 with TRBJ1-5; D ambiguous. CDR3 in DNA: TGTGCCAGCAGTTCTGCAGCGTATAGCAATCAGCCCCAGCATTTT. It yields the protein CASSSAAYSNQPQHF. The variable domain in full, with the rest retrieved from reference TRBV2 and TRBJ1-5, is EPEVTQTPSHQVTQMGQEVILRCVPISNHLYFYWYRQILGQKVEFLVSFYNNEISEKSEIFDDQFSVERPDGSNFTLKIRSTKLEDSAMYFCASSSAAYSNQPQHFGDGTRLSIL.